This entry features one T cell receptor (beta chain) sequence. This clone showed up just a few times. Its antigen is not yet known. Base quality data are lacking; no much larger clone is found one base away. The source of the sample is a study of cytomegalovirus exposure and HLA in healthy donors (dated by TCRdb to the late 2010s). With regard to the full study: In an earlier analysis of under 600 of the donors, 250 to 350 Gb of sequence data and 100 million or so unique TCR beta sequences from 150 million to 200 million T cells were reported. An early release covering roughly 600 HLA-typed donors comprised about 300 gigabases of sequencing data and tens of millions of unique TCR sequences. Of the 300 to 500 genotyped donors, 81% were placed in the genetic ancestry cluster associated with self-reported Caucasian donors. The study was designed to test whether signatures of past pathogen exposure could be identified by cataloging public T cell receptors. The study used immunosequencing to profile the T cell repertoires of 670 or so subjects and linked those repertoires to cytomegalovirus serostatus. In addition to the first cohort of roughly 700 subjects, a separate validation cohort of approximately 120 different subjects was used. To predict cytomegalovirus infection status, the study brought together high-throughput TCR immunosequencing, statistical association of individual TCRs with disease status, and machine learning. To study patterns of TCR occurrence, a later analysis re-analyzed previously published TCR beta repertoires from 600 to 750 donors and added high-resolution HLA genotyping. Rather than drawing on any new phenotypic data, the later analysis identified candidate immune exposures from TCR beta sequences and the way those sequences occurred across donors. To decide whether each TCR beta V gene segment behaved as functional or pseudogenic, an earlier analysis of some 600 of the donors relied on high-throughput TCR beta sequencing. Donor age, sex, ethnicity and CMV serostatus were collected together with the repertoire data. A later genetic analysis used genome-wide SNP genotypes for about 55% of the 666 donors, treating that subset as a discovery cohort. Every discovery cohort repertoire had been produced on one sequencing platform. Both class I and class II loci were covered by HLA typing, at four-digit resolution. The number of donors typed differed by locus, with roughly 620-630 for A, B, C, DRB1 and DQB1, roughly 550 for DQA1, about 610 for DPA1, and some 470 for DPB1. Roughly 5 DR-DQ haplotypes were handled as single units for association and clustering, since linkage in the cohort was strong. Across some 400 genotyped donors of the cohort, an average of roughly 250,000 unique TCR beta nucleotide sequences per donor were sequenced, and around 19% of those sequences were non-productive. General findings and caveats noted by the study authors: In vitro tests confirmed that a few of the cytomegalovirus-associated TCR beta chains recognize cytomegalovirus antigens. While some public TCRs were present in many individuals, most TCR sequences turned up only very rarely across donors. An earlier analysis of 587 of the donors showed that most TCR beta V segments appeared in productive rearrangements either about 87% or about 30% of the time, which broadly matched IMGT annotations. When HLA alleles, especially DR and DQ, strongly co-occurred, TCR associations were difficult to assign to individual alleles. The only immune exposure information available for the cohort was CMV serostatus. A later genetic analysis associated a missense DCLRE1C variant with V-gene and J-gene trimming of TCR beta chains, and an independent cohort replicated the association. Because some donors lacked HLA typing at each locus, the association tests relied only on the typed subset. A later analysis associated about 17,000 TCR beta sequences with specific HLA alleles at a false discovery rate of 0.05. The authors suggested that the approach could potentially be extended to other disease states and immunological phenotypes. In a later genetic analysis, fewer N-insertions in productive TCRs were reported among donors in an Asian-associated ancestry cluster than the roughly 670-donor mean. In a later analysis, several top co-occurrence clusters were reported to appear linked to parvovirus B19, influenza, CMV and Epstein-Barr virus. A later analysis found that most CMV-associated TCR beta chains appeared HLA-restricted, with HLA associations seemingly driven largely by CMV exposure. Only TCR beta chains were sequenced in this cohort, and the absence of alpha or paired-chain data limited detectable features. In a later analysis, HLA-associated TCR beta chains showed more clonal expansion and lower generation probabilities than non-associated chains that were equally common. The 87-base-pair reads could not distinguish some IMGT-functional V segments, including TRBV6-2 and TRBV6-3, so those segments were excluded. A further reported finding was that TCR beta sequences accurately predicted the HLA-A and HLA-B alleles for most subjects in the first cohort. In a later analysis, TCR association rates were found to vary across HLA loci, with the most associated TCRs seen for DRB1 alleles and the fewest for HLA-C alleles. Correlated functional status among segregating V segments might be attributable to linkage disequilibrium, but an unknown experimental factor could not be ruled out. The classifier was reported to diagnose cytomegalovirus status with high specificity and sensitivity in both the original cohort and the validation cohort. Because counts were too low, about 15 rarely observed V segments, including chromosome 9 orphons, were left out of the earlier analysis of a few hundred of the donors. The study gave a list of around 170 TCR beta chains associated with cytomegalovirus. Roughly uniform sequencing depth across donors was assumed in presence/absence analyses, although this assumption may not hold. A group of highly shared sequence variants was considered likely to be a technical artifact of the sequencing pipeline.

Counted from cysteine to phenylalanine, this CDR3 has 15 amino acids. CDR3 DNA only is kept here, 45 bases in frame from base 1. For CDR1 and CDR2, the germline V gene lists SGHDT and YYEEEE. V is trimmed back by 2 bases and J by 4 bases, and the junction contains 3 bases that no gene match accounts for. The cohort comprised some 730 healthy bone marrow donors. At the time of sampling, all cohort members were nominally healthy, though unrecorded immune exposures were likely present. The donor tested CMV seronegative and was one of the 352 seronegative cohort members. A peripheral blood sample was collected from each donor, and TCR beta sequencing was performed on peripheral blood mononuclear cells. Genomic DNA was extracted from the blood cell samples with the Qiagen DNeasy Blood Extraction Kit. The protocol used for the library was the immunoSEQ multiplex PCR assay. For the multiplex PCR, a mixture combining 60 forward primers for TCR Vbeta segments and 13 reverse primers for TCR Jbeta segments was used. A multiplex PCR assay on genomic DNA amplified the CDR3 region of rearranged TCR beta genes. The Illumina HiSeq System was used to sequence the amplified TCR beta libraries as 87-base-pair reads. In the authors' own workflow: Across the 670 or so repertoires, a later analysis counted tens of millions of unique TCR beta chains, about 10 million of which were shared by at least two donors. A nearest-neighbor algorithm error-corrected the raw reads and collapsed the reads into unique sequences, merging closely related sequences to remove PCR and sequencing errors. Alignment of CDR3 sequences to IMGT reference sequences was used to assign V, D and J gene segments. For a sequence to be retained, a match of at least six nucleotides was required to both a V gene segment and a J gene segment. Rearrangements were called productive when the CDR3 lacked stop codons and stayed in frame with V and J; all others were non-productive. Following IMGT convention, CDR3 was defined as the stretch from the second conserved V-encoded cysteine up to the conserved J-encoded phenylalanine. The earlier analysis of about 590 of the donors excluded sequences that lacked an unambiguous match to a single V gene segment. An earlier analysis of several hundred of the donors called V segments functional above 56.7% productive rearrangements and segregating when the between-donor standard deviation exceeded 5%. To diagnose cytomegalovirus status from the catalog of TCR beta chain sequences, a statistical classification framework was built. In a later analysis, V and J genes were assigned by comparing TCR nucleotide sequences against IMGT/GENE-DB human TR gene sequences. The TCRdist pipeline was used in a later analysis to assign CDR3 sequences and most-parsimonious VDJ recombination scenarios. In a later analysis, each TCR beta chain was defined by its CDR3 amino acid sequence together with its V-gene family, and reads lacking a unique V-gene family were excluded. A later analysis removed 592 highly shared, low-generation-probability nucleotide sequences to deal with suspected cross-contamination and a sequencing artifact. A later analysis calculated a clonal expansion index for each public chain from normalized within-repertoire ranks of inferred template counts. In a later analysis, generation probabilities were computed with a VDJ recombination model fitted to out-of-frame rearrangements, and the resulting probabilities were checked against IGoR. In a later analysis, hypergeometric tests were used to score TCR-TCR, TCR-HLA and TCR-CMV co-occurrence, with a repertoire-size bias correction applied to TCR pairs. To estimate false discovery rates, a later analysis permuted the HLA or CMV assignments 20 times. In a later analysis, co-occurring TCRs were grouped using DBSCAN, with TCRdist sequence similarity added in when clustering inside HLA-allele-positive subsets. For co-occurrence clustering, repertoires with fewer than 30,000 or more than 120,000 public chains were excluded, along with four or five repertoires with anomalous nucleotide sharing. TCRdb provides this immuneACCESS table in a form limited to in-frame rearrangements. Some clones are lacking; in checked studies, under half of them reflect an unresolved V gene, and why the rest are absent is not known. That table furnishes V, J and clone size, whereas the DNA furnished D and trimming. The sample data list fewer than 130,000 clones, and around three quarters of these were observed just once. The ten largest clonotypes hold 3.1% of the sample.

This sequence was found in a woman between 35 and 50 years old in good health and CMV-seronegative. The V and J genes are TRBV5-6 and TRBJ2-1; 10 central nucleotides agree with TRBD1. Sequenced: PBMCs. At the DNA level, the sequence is TGTGCCAGCAGCTTAGGGACAGGGGTTTACAATGAGCAGTTCTTC. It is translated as CASSLGTGVYNEQFF.